The rows below give T cell receptor beta chains drawn from one sample of a study of patients and donors after allogeneic stem cell transplantation. TCRdb passed the RT-PCR reads through MiXCR, listing each CDR3 protein once. Of tens of thousands of distinct CDR3 sequences listed, around 40% are singletons. Sample: blood, either unsorted or a sorted T cell fraction (not recorded which). The source is a human donor who was either an allogeneic HSCT recipient or a stem cell or donor lymphocyte infusion donor (not recorded which). It is not recorded whose cells these are; they may come from a transplant donor. Each CDR3 is given with its conserved first and last residue. Each record gives: D gene, clone size, V gene, J gene, CDR3 protein, CDR3 DNA. D genes are given only for firm matches. For some rows the clone size is stated as once, few or many, or as a class when expanded; others skip it.

d_gene: -
abundance: -
v_gene: TRBV7-9
j_gene: TRBJ2-7
CDR3aa: CASSLDQGGEQYF
CDR3nt: TGTGCCAGCAGCTTAGACCAGGGGGGCGAGCAGTACTTC

d_gene: -
abundance: -
v_gene: TRBV4-3
j_gene: TRBJ2-1
CDR3aa: CASSQTSGEQFF
CDR3nt: TGCGCCAGCAGCCAAACTTCAGGTGAGCAGTTCTTC

d_gene: -
abundance: -
v_gene: TRBV4-3
j_gene: TRBJ2-1
CDR3aa: CASSRNLAKGIYNEQFF
CDR3nt: TGCGCCAGCAGCCGAAATCTAGCAAAGGGGATCTACAATGAGCAGTTCTTC

d_gene: -
abundance: -
v_gene: TRBV7-9
j_gene: TRBJ2-7
CDR3aa: CASSLVGSYSYEQYF
CDR3nt: TGTGCCAGCAGCTTGGTAGGGTCCTACTCCTACGAGCAGTACTTC

d_gene: TRBD2
abundance: few
v_gene: TRBV7-8
j_gene: TRBJ2-1
CDR3aa: CASSLERGGRSEQFF
CDR3nt: TGTGCCAGCAGCTTAGAACGGGGGGGCCGGAGTGAGCAGTTCTTC

d_gene: -
abundance: few
v_gene: TRBV7-8
j_gene: TRBJ1-5
CDR3aa: CASSSLGTRANQPQHF
CDR3nt: TGTGCCAGCAGCTCCCTGGGGACAAGGGCCAATCAGCCCCAGCATTTT

d_gene: -
abundance: -
v_gene: TRBV20-1
j_gene: TRBJ1-1
CDR3aa: CSARRSDTEAFF
CDR3nt: TGCAGTGCCCGACGGTCGGACACTGAAGCTTTCTTT

d_gene: -
abundance: -
v_gene: TRBV10-3
j_gene: TRBJ1-3
CDR3aa: CAISEQEAGNTIYF
CDR3nt: TGTGCCATCAGTGAACAGGAGGCTGGAAACACCATATATTTT

d_gene: TRBD1
abundance: many
v_gene: TRBV29-1
j_gene: TRBJ1-1
CDR3aa: CSVEEVTGPEAFF
CDR3nt: TGCAGCGTTGAAGAAGTGACAGGGCCTGAAGCTTTCTTT

d_gene: -
abundance: -
v_gene: TRBV2
j_gene: TRBJ2-6
CDR3aa: CASKKLPSGANVLTF
CDR3nt: TGTGCCAGCAAGAAGTTGCCCTCTGGGGCCAACGTCCTGACTTTC

d_gene: -
abundance: -
v_gene: TRBV4-3
j_gene: TRBJ1-1
CDR3aa: CASSQDMSQGGGTEAFF
CDR3nt: TGCGCCAGCAGCCAAGATATGTCGCAGGGAGGAGGTACTGAAGCTTTCTTT

d_gene: -
abundance: few
v_gene: TRBV5-6
j_gene: TRBJ2-5
CDR3aa: CASSLWETQYF
CDR3nt: TGTGCCAGCAGCTTATGGGAGACCCAGTACTTC

d_gene: TRBD1
abundance: once
v_gene: TRBV5-1
j_gene: TRBJ1-2
CDR3aa: CASRPTGRRGYTF
CDR3nt: TGCGCCAGCCGGCCGACAGGGAGGAGGGGCTACACCTTC

d_gene: TRBD1
abundance: few
v_gene: TRBV18
j_gene: TRBJ1-5
CDR3aa: CASSPVDGTGGQPQHF
CDR3nt: TGTGCCAGCTCACCAGTCGATGGGACAGGGGGTCAGCCCCAGCATTTT

d_gene: TRBD1
abundance: -
v_gene: TRBV6-5
j_gene: TRBJ1-2
CDR3aa: CASSRQGDGYTF
CDR3nt: TGTGCCAGCAGTCGACAGGGGGATGGCTACACCTTC

d_gene: TRBD1
abundance: -
v_gene: TRBV10-3
j_gene: TRBJ1-5
CDR3aa: CAIGQAYSNQPQHF
CDR3nt: TGTGCCATCGGACAGGCCTATAGCAATCAGCCCCAGCATTTT

d_gene: -
abundance: few
v_gene: TRBV6-5
j_gene: TRBJ1-6
CDR3aa: CASSYVAGNSPLHF
CDR3nt: TGTGCCAGCAGTTACGTGGCGGGTAATTCACCCCTCCACTTT

d_gene: TRBD1
abundance: few
v_gene: TRBV3-1
j_gene: TRBJ1-2
CDR3aa: CAVLGTGGGYTF
CDR3nt: TGTGCCGTTCTCGGGACAGGGGGCGGCTACACCTTC

d_gene: -
abundance: -
v_gene: TRBV4-2
j_gene: TRBJ1-1
CDR3aa: CASSQEPGSNTEAFF
CDR3nt: TGTGCCAGCAGCCAAGAACCAGGGTCGAACACTGAAGCTTTCTTT

d_gene: -
abundance: -
v_gene: TRBV29-1
j_gene: TRBJ1-1
CDR3aa: CSVPNTEAFF
CDR3nt: TGCAGCGTTCCCAACACTGAAGCTTTCTTT

d_gene: -
abundance: few
v_gene: TRBV6-2/TRBV6-3
j_gene: TRBJ2-3
CDR3aa: CASTGDLAQYF
CDR3nt: TGTGCCAGCACGGGGGACCTGGCGCAGTATTTT

d_gene: -
abundance: -
v_gene: TRBV5-1
j_gene: TRBJ2-1
CDR3aa: CSSGTNEQFF
CDR3nt: TGCAGCAGCGGAACGAATGAGCAGTTCTTC

d_gene: -
abundance: -
v_gene: TRBV7-6
j_gene: TRBJ1-4
CDR3aa: CASSPRGRLINEKLFF
CDR3nt: TGTGCCAGCAGTCCGCGGGGCCGCCTCATTAATGAAAAACTGTTTTTT

d_gene: -
abundance: few
v_gene: TRBV7-8
j_gene: TRBJ2-1
CDR3aa: CASSLTGGVSSYNEQFF
CDR3nt: TGTGCCAGCAGCCTAACGGGCGGGGTAAGCTCCTACAATGAGCAGTTCTTC

d_gene: -
abundance: once
v_gene: TRBV6-1
j_gene: TRBJ1-3
CDR3aa: CASSAYGPLSGNTLYF
CDR3nt: TGTGCCAGCAGTGCATATGGACCCCTCTCTGGAAACACCCTATATTTT

d_gene: TRBD1
abundance: -
v_gene: TRBV10-3
j_gene: TRBJ1-4
CDR3aa: CAISAGQSNEKLFF
CDR3nt: TGTGCCATCAGTGCGGGACAGTCCAATGAAAAACTGTTTTTT

d_gene: -
abundance: -
v_gene: TRBV24-1
j_gene: TRBJ2-1
CDR3aa: CATSDPPQYNEQFF
CDR3nt: TGTGCCACCAGTGACCCCCCCCAGTACAATGAGCAGTTCTTC

d_gene: TRBD1
abundance: -
v_gene: TRBV27
j_gene: TRBJ1-2
CDR3aa: CASRTGGRGYTF
CDR3nt: TGTGCCAGCAGGACAGGGGGACGTGGCTACACCTTC

d_gene: TRBD1
abundance: few
v_gene: TRBV20-1
j_gene: TRBJ1-4
CDR3aa: CSPGGTNEKLFF
CDR3nt: TGCAGCCCAGGGGGTACTAATGAAAAACTGTTTTTT

d_gene: -
abundance: few
v_gene: TRBV7-9
j_gene: TRBJ2-2
CDR3aa: CASSLGTLNTGELFF
CDR3nt: TGTGCCAGCAGCTTAGGGACTCTAAACACCGGGGAGCTGTTTTTT

d_gene: TRBD2
abundance: -
v_gene: TRBV10-2
j_gene: TRBJ2-1
CDR3aa: CASSGGEGPYNEQFF
CDR3nt: TGCGCCAGCAGTGGGGGGGAGGGCCCCTACAATGAGCAGTTCTTC

d_gene: TRBD1
abundance: -
v_gene: TRBV6-5
j_gene: TRBJ1-5
CDR3aa: CASSAGTAIYSNQPQHF
CDR3nt: TGTGCCAGCAGCGCGGGGACAGCCATTTATAGCAATCAGCCCCAGCATTTT

d_gene: TRBD2
abundance: once
v_gene: TRBV20-1
j_gene: TRBJ2-3
CDR3aa: CSAPDLAGQSDTQYF
CDR3nt: TGCAGTGCACCGGATCTAGCGGGACAAAGTGATACGCAGTATTTT

d_gene: TRBD2
abundance: -
v_gene: TRBV7-2
j_gene: TRBJ2-1
CDR3aa: CASSFSGGPAEQFF
CDR3nt: TGTGCCAGCAGCTTCAGCGGGGGGCCCGCTGAGCAGTTCTTC

d_gene: TRBD1
abundance: few
v_gene: TRBV20-1
j_gene: TRBJ2-1
CDR3aa: CSATPGQYRLLNEQFF
CDR3nt: TGCAGTGCGACTCCGGGACAGTATAGGTTATTGAATGAGCAGTTCTTC

d_gene: -
abundance: few
v_gene: TRBV6-2/TRBV6-3
j_gene: TRBJ1-2
CDR3aa: CASSLAIPIYGYTF
CDR3nt: TGTGCCAGCAGTCTCGCGATTCCCATCTATGGCTACACCTTC

d_gene: -
abundance: -
v_gene: TRBV27
j_gene: TRBJ2-3
CDR3aa: CASSFDGATTDTQYF
CDR3nt: TGTGCCAGCAGTTTCGATGGGGCGACCACAGATACGCAGTATTTT

d_gene: -
abundance: few
v_gene: TRBV7-6
j_gene: TRBJ2-5
CDR3aa: CASSSNPLQETQYF
CDR3nt: TGTGCCAGCAGTTCGAATCCTTTACAAGAGACCCAGTACTTC

d_gene: TRBD1
abundance: -
v_gene: TRBV24-1
j_gene: TRBJ1-5
CDR3aa: CATSRTGEQPQHF
CDR3nt: TGTGCCACCAGTCGGACAGGGGAACAGCCCCAGCATTTT